Ten or more counts support the clone carrying this T cell receptor beta chain. Its antigen is not known. This sample stems from a study of CD8+CD57+ T cells in acquired aplastic anemia. General study findings and limits: Researchers report that around 30 CD8+ CDR3 sequences appeared in both patients and controls. No significant patient-versus-control difference appeared in CD8+ Simpson's diversity.

Sequencing was done on patients that had shown CD8+CD57+ cell expansion by flow cytometry. V lost 6 bases and J lost 3; bases outside the gene matches: 13. Germline V gene lookup returns CDR1 LNHDA and CDR2 SQIVND (reference sequence). CDR3 length: 16 residues. The study profiled TCR beta VDJ and CDR3 using genomic DNA as template. TCRdb passed the reads through MiXCR, listing each CDR3 protein once. The table includes under 200,000 distinct CDR3 sequences, roughly 48% detected once. The source is a human donor with aplastic anemia. Sequences were obtained from sorted CD4+, CD8+, or CD8+CD57+ T cells (not recorded which) from PBMCs. This chain links TRBV19 with TRBJ2-5; TRBD1 agrees at 7 bases. The CDR3 spells CASRQTGSKGEETQYF. The CDR3 DNA follows: TGTGCCAGTAGACAGACAGGGTCTAAGGGGGAAGAGACCCAGTACTTC.